These 9 T cell receptor beta chains came from one sample sequenced in a study of T cells after yellow fever vaccination. TCRdb used MiXCR to reprocess the 5' RACE reads, holding one entry per CDR3 protein. The repertoire consists of 500,000 to 550,000 distinct CDR3 sequences, with 21% occurring once and the leading ten covering less than 20%. The source was PBMCs, collected roughly 20 days after the first yellow fever vaccination. The receptors derive from a man younger than 35 who received the YFV17D yellow fever vaccine.

This clonotype was observed a few times. J is TRBJ1-5 and V is TRBV27; the D gene is possibly TRBD1 (6 bases). The germline V gene has CDR1 MNHEY and CDR2 SMNVEV (reference sequence). V lost 5 bases, J lost 3 bases, and 14 bases lay in between. This CDR3 region has 15 residues. CDR3 coding DNA: TGTGCCAGCAGTCTTTTTGGGGGCTCCAATCAGCCCCAGCATTTT. Translated, it gives CASSLFGGSNQPQHF.

This clonotype appeared a few times. This chain links TRBV5-6 with TRBJ2-3; possible D gene TRBD2, 6 bases. The CDR3 is 15 residues long. Trimming cost V 3 bases and J 0 bases, with 11 bases left between them. The germline gives CDR1 SGHDT, CDR2 YYEEEE. The CDR3 sequence: CASSWGGRSTDTQYF. The CDR3 nucleotides are TGTGCCAGCAGCTGGGGAGGTCGGAGCACAGATACGCAGTATTTT.

This clonotype showed up just a few times. J is TRBJ2-2 and V is TRBV19; 14 bases map to TRBD2. The CDR3 has 16 amino acids. Trimming removed 4 bases from V and 7 bases from J; junction bases left unmatched: 5. Looked up from germline, CDR1 is LNHDA and CDR2 is SQIVND (reference sequence). The CDR3 spells CASSTRTSGGIGELFF. The CDR3 coding sequence is TGTGCCAGTAGTACCAGGACTAGCGGGGGGATCGGGGAGCTGTTTTTT. The variable domain in full, completed from reference TRBV19 and TRBJ2-2, reads DGGITQSPKYLFRKEGQNVTLSCEQNLNHDAMYWYRQDPGQGLRLIYYSQIVNDFQKGDIAEGYSVSREKKESFPLTVTSAQKNPTAFYLCASSTRTSGGIGELFFGEGSRLTVL.

This clonotype was counted many times. The V call is TRBV7-3, the J call TRBJ2-3, with 13 positions matching TRBD2. Per germline, CDR1 SGHTA and CDR2 FQGTGA. This CDR3 is built from 16 residues. Unmatched junction bases numbered 3, after V lost 4 bases and J lost 2 bases. The chain's CDR3 is CASSSGLAGATDTQYF. For the CDR3, the DNA is TGTGCCAGCAGCTCCGGACTAGCGGGGGCCACAGATACGCAGTATTTT.

This clonotype was detected ten times or more. The chain links TRBV3-1 to TRBJ2-2; TRBD2 might be the D (5 bases). V was pared by 3 bases and J by 4 bases, with 12 bases between. Germline CDR1 reads LGHDT; CDR2 reads YNNKEL (reference sequence). The length of the CDR3 is 15 residues. CDR3 in amino acids: CASSQARVGTGELFF. The DNA of the CDR3 is TGTGCCAGCAGCCAGGCGCGGGTCGGCACCGGGGAGCTGTTTTTT.

The chain links TRBV29-1 to TRBJ2-3; D might be TRBD2 (6 bases). The CDR3 spans 11 residues. Germline V lookup: CDR1 SQVTM, CDR2 ANQGSEA. The CDR3 here is CSGGTTDTQYF. CDR3 sequence (DNA): TGCAGTGGGGGGACGACAGATACGCAGTATTTT.

This clonotype was counted a few times. V and J are TRBV11-2 and TRBJ1-5; maybe TRBD1 (5 bases). V was cut by 4 bases and J by 0 bases, with 19 bases left in between. CDR3 length: 18 amino acids. Germline V gene sequence: CDR1 SGHAT, CDR2 FQNNGV. The CDR3 bases are TGTGCCAGCAGCTCTGGGACCGCGGGGAGATATAGCAATCAGCCCCAGCATTTT. Translation gives CASSSGTAGRYSNQPQHF.

The CDR3 reads CASSQDPAAFQVDEKLFF. In DNA, the CDR3 is TGTGCCAGCAGCCAAGATCCAGCCGCATTCCAGGTGGACGAAAAACTGTTTTTT. The rearrangement links TRBV4-2 to TRBJ1-4; no clear D. V was shortened by 0 bases and J by 8 bases, with 22 bases between the two germline ends. The CDR3 length is 18 residues. Germline CDR1 reads LGHNA; CDR2 reads YNFKEQ.

The V gene is TRBV5-1, the J gene TRBJ2-5; D possibly corresponds to TRBD2 (6 bases). Trimming stripped 3 bases from V and 7 bases from J, with 19 bases between. This CDR3 contains 15 residues. The germline gives CDR1 SGHRS, CDR2 YFSETQ. CDR3 DNA: TGCGCCAGCAGCTCGAAGGAGGGGTCAAGGGGGACCCAGTACTTC. As protein: CASSSKEGSRGTQYF.